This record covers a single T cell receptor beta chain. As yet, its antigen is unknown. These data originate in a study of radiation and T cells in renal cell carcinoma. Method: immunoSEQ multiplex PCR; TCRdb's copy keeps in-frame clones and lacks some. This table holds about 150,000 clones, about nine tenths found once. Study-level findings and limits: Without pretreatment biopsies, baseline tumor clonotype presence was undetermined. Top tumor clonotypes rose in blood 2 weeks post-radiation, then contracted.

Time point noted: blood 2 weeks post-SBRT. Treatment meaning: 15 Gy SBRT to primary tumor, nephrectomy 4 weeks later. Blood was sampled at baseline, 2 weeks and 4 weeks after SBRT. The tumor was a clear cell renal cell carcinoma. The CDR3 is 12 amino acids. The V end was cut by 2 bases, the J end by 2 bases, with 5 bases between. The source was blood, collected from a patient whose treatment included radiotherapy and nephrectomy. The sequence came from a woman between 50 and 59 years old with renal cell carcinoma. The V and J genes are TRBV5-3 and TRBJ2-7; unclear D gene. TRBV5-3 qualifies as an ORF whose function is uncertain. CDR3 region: CARSLPPYEQYF. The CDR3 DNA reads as TGTGCCAGAAGCTTACCGCCCTACGAGCAGTACTTC.